This TCR beta chain appears in the sequencing data of a study of cytotoxic CD8 clonotypes in ibrutinib-treated CLL. Generated by immunoSEQ multiplex PCR, the TCRdb table keeps only in-frame clones and is missing some. The sample consists of about 310,000 clones, about 77% of them appearing once. Germline V gene lookup returns CDR1 MNHNS and CDR2 SASEGT. The trim removed 6 bases at V and 4 bases at J, leaving 6 bases unmatched. The CDR3 sequence is 15 residues long. There are a few counts of this clone. The sequencing here drew on PBMCs, taken before ibrutinib treatment. The chain uses TRBV6-1 and TRBJ2-1; TRBD1 agrees at 10 bases. The sequence was collected from a human donor with chronic lymphocytic leukemia. Here the CDR3 reads CASSRDRGTYNEQFF. In nucleotides, the CDR3 is TGTGCCAGCAGCAGGGACAGGGGAACTTACAATGAGCAGTTCTTC.